These 20 T cell receptor beta chains were all obtained from the same sample, sequenced in a study of CD8 T cells in Susac syndrome. Random hexamers were used to reverse transcribe roughly 0.5 to 1 ug of RNA. TCRdb re-called the immunoSEQ multiplex PCR reads with MiXCR, one entry per CDR3 protein. Among more than 100,000 distinct CDR3 sequences listed, 96% were seen once. Material for sequencing was CD4+ T cells from PBMCs. All receptors come from a human donor with Susac syndrome.

The rearrangement uses TRBV5-1 and TRBJ2-3, with 7 bases aligning to TRBD1. Germline CDR1 SGHRS, CDR2 YFSETQ. J was trimmed by 2 bases and V by 3 bases; bases with no gene match: 3. The CDR3 has 14 residues. The DNA for the CDR3 is TGCGCCAGCAGCTCGGGACAGTACACAGATACGCAGTATTTT. It translates to CASSSGQYTDTQYF.

The chain couples TRBV12-3 or TRBV12-4 to TRBJ2-1; 9 nucleotides match TRBD1. V shed 7 bases and J 6 bases; nucleotides not matched to a gene: 7. The CDR3 extends over 14 amino acids. The CDR3 sequence is CASTFDRGTNEQFF. The CDR3 DNA is TGTGCCAGCACTTTCGACAGGGGGACCAATGAGCAGTTCTTC.

CDR3 in amino acids: CATSRGEGSYGYTF. The CDR3 region has the DNA TGTGCCACCAGCAGAGGGGAGGGGTCCTATGGCTACACCTTC. This chain connects TRBV15 to TRBJ1-2, with D possibly TRBD1 on 5 matching bases. Per the germline V gene, CDR1 is LNHNV and CDR2 is YYDKDF (reference sequence). Deletions cut 1 base from V and 4 bases from J, with 10 bases between. The CDR3 has 14 amino acids.

The J gene is TRBJ1-4, the V gene TRBV12-3 or TRBV12-4, with D possibly being TRBD1 (5 bases). V lost 1 base and J lost 10, with 22 bases in between. The CDR3 covers 17 residues. CDR3 DNA: TGTGCCAGCAGTTTAGTCCCAGGGACGATTCGAGGTGGAAAACTGTTTTTT. Its protein is CASSLVPGTIRGGKLFF.

This rearrangement joins TRBV5-6 to TRBJ2-5, with D possibly being TRBD1 (6 bases). There are 18 residues in the CDR3. Germline V CDR1 and CDR2: SGHDT, YYEEEE. The V end was cut by 2 bases, the J end by 3 bases, with 23 bases between. The CDR3 DNA sequence: TGTGCCAGCAGCTTCGCTCGGTCAGGCGAGGGGGTTAAAGAGACCCAGTACTTC. It specifies CASSFARSGEGVKETQYF.

This sequence joins TRBV20-1 and TRBJ2-6; D gene ambiguous. The CDR3 length is 15 residues. V gave up 7 bases and J gave up 7 bases, with 20 bases separating them. Germline CDR1 DFQATT, CDR2 SNEGSKA (reference sequence). CDR3 amino acids: CSGTKPPAAANVLTF. CDR3 nucleotide sequence: TGCAGTGGTACCAAGCCCCCGGCCGCCGCCAACGTCCTGACTTTC.

This clonotype is a singleton in its sample. The chain employs TRBV20-1 and TRBJ2-7; maybe TRBD1 (6 bases). This CDR3 is 17 amino acids long. Trimming removed 0 bases at V and 1 base at J, with 19 bases between. Germline lookup yields CDR1 DFQATT and CDR2 SNEGSKA (reference sequence). The CDR3 sequence: CSARDWRRRGDSYEQYF. As DNA, the CDR3 is TGCAGTGCTAGAGATTGGCGACGCAGGGGAGATTCCTACGAGCAGTACTTC.

The CDR3 nucleotides are TGTGCCATCAGTGAGTCTGGCGGCAAGGAGACCCAGTACTTC. It yields the protein CAISESGGKETQYF. V gene TRBV10-3 combines with J gene TRBJ2-5; D is unresolved. Trimming removed 0 bases at V and 5 bases at J, with 10 bases between. Germline CDR1 ENHRY, CDR2 SYGVKD. The CDR3 runs to 14 residues.

The V gene is TRBV24-1, the J gene TRBJ2-1, with 12 bases identical to TRBD2. Looked up from germline, CDR1 is KGHDR and CDR2 is SFDVKD. This CDR3 has 16 amino acids. The junction had 7 bases not matched to a gene; V was cut back by 4 bases and J by 7 bases. CDR3 DNA: TGTGCCACCAGTGACCCTAGCGGGAGGGCCGGTAATGAGCAGTTCTTC. The encoded protein is CATSDPSGRAGNEQFF.

The chain uses TRBV7-2 and TRBJ2-1, with a weak D call TRBD2 (6 bases). The CDR3 runs 14 residues. Trimming removed 0 bases at V and 15 bases at J, with 18 bases between. CDR1 is SGHTA, CDR2 FQGNSA, per germline. Here the CDR3 DNA reads TGTGCCAGCAGCTTAGCGACTAGGACGGTCATCAGGTTCTTC. Encoded protein: CASSLATRTVIRFF. The variable domain in full, completed from reference TRBV7-2 and TRBJ2-1, reads GAGVSQSPSNKVTEKGKDVELRCDPISGHTALYWYRQSLGQGLEFLIYFQGNSAPDKSGLPSDRFSAERTGGSVSTLTIQRTQQEDSAVYLCASSLATRTVIRFFGPGTRLTVL.

The rearrangement links TRBV4-1 to TRBJ2-7; D unclear. Germline CDR1 and CDR2: MGHRA and YSYEKL. The V end lost 0 bases, the J end lost 3 bases, and 9 bases lay between the germline ends. The CDR3 loop spans 14 amino acids. CDR3 protein: CASSQDGRVYEQYF. In DNA, the CDR3 is TGCGCCAGCAGCCAAGATGGACGGGTCTACGAGCAGTACTTC.

The chain employs TRBV20-1 and TRBJ2-5; D not certain. Germline CDR1 and CDR2: DFQATT and SNEGSKA (reference sequence). Deletions cut 6 bases from V and 1 base from J, with 21 bases between. This CDR3 contains 16 residues. The CDR3 region is CSAAAPFGALQETQYF. Written as DNA, the CDR3 is TGCAGTGCGGCAGCCCCCTTCGGCGCCCTCCAAGAGACCCAGTACTTC.

Remarks on this clonotype: The junction does not match germline at one end; this may be a read error. The V gene is TRBV7-7, the J gene TRBJ2-5; possibly TRBD2 for D (6 bases). The CDR3 loop spans 16 amino acids. The germline V gene encodes CDR1 SSHAT and CDR2 FNYEAQ (reference sequence). This CDR3 is CASSLGSGGYRETQYF. The CDR3 DNA sequence: TGTGCTAGCAGCTTAGGATCTGGGGGGTACCGCGAGACCCAGTACTTC.

This sequence joins TRBV7-9 and TRBJ1-4; D remains ambiguous. Germline CDR1 SEHNR, CDR2 FQNEAQ (reference sequence). The CDR3 is made up of 14 amino acids. The V and J ends lost 3 bases and 0 bases respectively, with 5 bases between them. The DNA for the CDR3 is TGTGCCAGCAGCTTGATTGCAACTAATGAAAAACTGTTTTTT. Amino acid sequence: CASSLIATNEKLFF. Based on the CDR3 plus reference TRBV7-9 and TRBJ1-4, the full variable domain is DTGVSQNPRHKITKRGQNVTFRCDPISEHNRLYWYRQTLGQGPEFLTYFQNEAQLEKSRLLSDRFSAERPKGSFSTLEIQRTEQGDSAMYLCASSLIATNEKLFFGSGTQLSVL.

This chain joins TRBV30 and TRBJ2-3; D is unresolved. The germline V and J ends were trimmed by 0 bases and 4 bases, with 11 bases remaining between them. This CDR3 comprises 14 residues. Germline CDR1 and CDR2: GTSNPN and SVGIG (reference sequence). The CDR3 here is CAWSVGRPSDTQYF. The CDR3 bases are TGTGCCTGGAGTGTAGGTCGGCCGTCAGATACGCAGTATTTT.

The CDR3 bases are TGCAGCGCATTACCAGGGGCAACTAATGAAAAACTGTTTTTT. This codes for CSALPGATNEKLFF. The J gene is TRBJ1-4, the V gene TRBV29-1, with D perhaps TRBD1 (6 bases). The CDR3 extends over 14 amino acids. V was pared by 7 bases and J by 0 bases, with 12 bases between. Germline assignment: CDR1 SQVTM and CDR2 ANQGSEA.

V gene TRBV7-2 combines with J gene TRBJ2-1, with 12 bases aligning to TRBD2. The junction had 6 bases not matched to a gene; V was cut back by 4 bases and J by 2 bases. The CDR3 runs to 17 residues. CDR1 SGHTA and CDR2 FQGNSA come from the germline V gene. CDR3 bases: TGTGCCAGCAGCTATGATTGGACTAGCGGGACCTACAATGAGCAGTTCTTC. Translating gives CASSYDWTSGTYNEQFF.

The table lists this clonotype with a count of one. This sequence joins TRBV27 and TRBJ2-7; 12 bases agree with TRBD2. The J segment lost 8 bases and the V segment lost 4 bases, leaving 12 bases of the junction unmatched. The CDR3 has 16 amino acids. Germline-derived CDR1 and CDR2 are MNHEY and SMNVEV (reference sequence). CDR3 protein: CASSSHRLAGEVKQYF. The CDR3 nucleotides are TGTGCCAGCAGTTCTCACCGACTAGCGGGAGAAGTAAAGCAGTACTTC.

CDR3 DNA sequence: TGCGCCAGCAGCTCCGACCGCGGCGAGCAGTACTTC. Protein product: CASSSDRGEQYF. The chain links TRBV5-1 to TRBJ2-7; D gene uncertain. The germline gives CDR1 SGHRS, CDR2 YFSETQ. V was trimmed by 3 bases and J by 6 bases, leaving 10 bases between them. CDR3 length: 12 amino acids. The entire variable domain, with the rest obtained from reference TRBV5-1 and TRBJ2-7, is as follows: KAGVTQTPRYLIKTRGQQVTLSCSPISGHRSVSWYQQTPGQGLQFLFEYFSETQRNKGNFPGRFSGRQFSNSRSEMNVSTLELGDSALYLCASSSDRGEQYFGPGTRLTVT.

This chain connects TRBV6-5 to TRBJ1-1; 7 nucleotides align to TRBD1. This CDR3 has 13 amino acids. From germline, CDR1 is MNHEY and CDR2 SVGAGI. Trimming removed 7 bases from V and 4 bases from J; junction bases left unmatched: 6. CDR3 in DNA: TGTGCCAGCACCTCAGGGGGTTCCACTGAAGCTTTCTTT. This codes for CASTSGGSTEAFF.